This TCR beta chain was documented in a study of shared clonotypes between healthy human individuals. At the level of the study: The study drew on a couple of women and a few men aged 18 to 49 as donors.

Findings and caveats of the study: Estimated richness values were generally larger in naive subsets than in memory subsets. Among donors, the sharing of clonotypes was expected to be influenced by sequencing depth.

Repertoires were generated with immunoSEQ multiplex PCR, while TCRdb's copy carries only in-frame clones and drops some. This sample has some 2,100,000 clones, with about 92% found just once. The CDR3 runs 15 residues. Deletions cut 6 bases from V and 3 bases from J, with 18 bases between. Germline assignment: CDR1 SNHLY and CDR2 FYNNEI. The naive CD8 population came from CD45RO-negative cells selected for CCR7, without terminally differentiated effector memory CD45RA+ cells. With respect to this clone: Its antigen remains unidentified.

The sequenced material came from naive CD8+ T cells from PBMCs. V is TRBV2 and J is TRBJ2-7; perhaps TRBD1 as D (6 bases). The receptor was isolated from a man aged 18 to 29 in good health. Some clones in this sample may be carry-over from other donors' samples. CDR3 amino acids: CASREPDSTYYEQYF. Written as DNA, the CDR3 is TGTGCCAGCAGGGAACCGGACAGTACATACTACGAGCAGTACTTC.